The text below deals with one T cell receptor beta chain. Its antigen is unknown. Base qualities are not provided; no much larger clone lies one nucleotide away. These data belong to a study of regulatory T cells in long-lasting Graves disease (dated by TCRdb to about 2021). A note on the overall study: In the newly diagnosed Graves' disease group, patients had been taking antithyroid drugs for less than 3 months. A total of around 33 samples underwent TCR sequencing, from some 13 patients with persistent Graves' disease and approximately 20 patients with newly diagnosed Graves' disease. The study was conducted in China and was registered as a clinical trial. Peripheral blood TCR sequencing and RNA sequencing compared persistent Graves' disease patients with newly diagnosed Graves' disease patients. What the research found in general, with its limitations: More public clonotypes were shared among persistent patients (about 2,800) than among newly diagnosed patients (966). The study examined only peripheral blood because the primary lesion, thyroid tissue, could not be accessed. Preferential use of TRBV28, TRBJ1-2 and TRBJ2-5 was observed in persistent disease, whereas TRBV20-1 and TRBJ2-1 were favored in newly diagnosed disease. Lower TCR Shannon entropy and fewer highly expanded clones were observed in persistent Graves' disease patients than in newly diagnosed patients, which suggested clonal expansion. As a limitation, the authors acknowledged that the small sample size may reduce accuracy. Only the TCR beta chain was sequenced and analyzed.

Reading the label with the study, this specimen's time point is: newly diagnosed GD, antithyroid drugs for less than 3 months. RNA was extracted from PBMCs in TRIzol for both TCR sequencing and RNA sequencing. The diagnosis of Graves' disease was made according to American Thyroid Association guidelines. Recruitment of patients was carried out at an endocrinology department in Xi'an, China. From each patient, about 9 milliliters of peripheral blood was collected into an EDTA anticoagulant tube. Ficoll Paque Plus density gradient separation was used to isolate PBMCs, and no further T cell sorting was done. An Agilent 2100 Bioanalyzer and agarose gel were used to check RNA quality, while a NanoDrop 2000 measured RNA concentration. To prepare the library, multiplex PCR was applied. These reads were obtained on an Illumina HiSeq 4000. TCR beta libraries were built with iRepertoire HTBI primers and Arm-PCR amplification of CDR3 regions. Before sequencing, the PCR products went through gel purification. Per the original workflow: A total of roughly 58 TRBV and some 15 TRBJ segments were identified across samples and were used for gene usage analysis of CDR3 amino acid clonotypes. Filtered high-quality paired reads were merged into contigs using COPE and FqMerger. Contigs were aligned with BLAST to IMGT TRBV, TRBD and TRBJ reference genes, and CDR3 was defined per IMGT. Clonotypes above 0.1% frequency were classified as highly expanded clones. Repertoire diversity was measured by Shannon entropy, and V-J evenness by the Gini coefficient. A clonotype was considered public if more than one individual shared it. TCRdb reran the public reads through fastp at Q25 and MiXCR, keeping productive beta chains. Rows matching on CDR3 protein sequence are summarized as one entry with the most common DNA and genes. The V and J calls follow TCRdb's processing rather than the paper's. The sample table contains hundreds of thousands of distinct CDR3 sequences; only one count was recorded for approximately 12% of them. Under 10% of the sample is in the top ten clones.

The germline V gene specifies SGHRS as CDR1 and YFSETQ as CDR2. From cysteine to phenylalanine, the CDR3 is 12 amino acids long. Kept here is only the CDR3 DNA, which spans 36 bases and is read in frame from base 1. V drops 0 bases and J drops 7 bases, leaving 8 bases in between. The sample was also reused in another study, on T cells in Graves' hyperthyroidism and ophthalmopathy. From the second report: Stable Graves' hyperthyroidism was defined as the absence of progression to ophthalmopathy over 18 months of follow-up. The hyperthyroidism patients were between 18 and 65 years old and newly diagnosed, with a disease duration of less than 2 months. The study excluded patients with uncontrolled infections, other autoimmune diseases, pregnancy or lactation. Diagnoses were based on clinical symptoms, serum thyroxine and TRAb, thyroid ultrasound and orbital computed tomography. For the first round of RT-PCR on the TCR CDR3, the HTBI primer set was used together with the Qiagen OneStep RT-PCR kit. Most expanded thyroid clonotypes (frequency above 0.001) were also found in blood, which suggests that blood repertoires may mirror thyroid immune responses. A model built on a 13 V-J signature distinguished ophthalmopathy from stable hyperthyroidism, reaching 85% to 90% sensitivity and around 82% specificity in cross-validation and 80%/75% in testing. In validation, the model predicted progression to ophthalmopathy with approximately 71% sensitivity and around 72% specificity, a median of about 6.7 months before onset. To identify TCR V-J signatures that set the groups apart, the researchers used a discovery cohort of 95 to 100 patients, made up of under 45 with Graves' ophthalmopathy and some 55 with stable Graves' hyperthyroidism. An independent validation cohort of about 19 hyperthyroidism patients and approximately 17 patients who later progressed to ophthalmopathy tested prospective prediction of ophthalmopathy. The roughly 94 discovery patients were randomly split 7:3 into training and test sets. Thyroid tissue and blood T-cell repertoires from six or seven Graves' hyperthyroidism patients were also compared in the study. Once sampling was done, hyperthyroidism patients were given methimazole at a starting dose of 30 mg daily, whereas ophthalmopathy patients were given high-dose intravenous methylprednisolone. A second multiplex PCR round built the libraries, followed by size selection and purification. Paired-end sequencing of the libraries was performed with 100 bp reads on an Illumina HiSeq2000. SOAPnuke was used to process the raw data, with reads discarded if the reads contained adapters or uncalled bases, had a mean Phred below 15, or lacked an exact constant-primer or identifier match. High-quality paired reads were merged with COPE v1.2.5, and unique nucleotide sequences were defined as clonotypes. MiTCR v1.1 was used to align the clonotypes against IMGT TRBV, TRBD and TRBJ reference segments. The analysis was restricted to V-J combinations with a frequency above 0.0001, which together covered about 99% of the repertoires. The TCS score was defined as F50 (clonal expansion) divided by E x V (chaos), with BLOSUM62-based TCRdist calculated between CDR3 peptides within each V-J. Welch's t-statistics and random forest reduced around 510 V-J features to roughly 13, which were used in a naive Bayes classifier (R e1071). No statistical method was used to set the sample size in advance, and investigators knew the group allocation. The paper reports TCR Vbeta CDR3 sequencing of 135 peripheral blood samples: around 45 ophthalmopathy, fewer than 80 hyperthyroidism and around 17 progressor patients.

The V and J genes are TRBV5-1 and TRBJ2-7; no D gene is confidently identified. This receptor was taken from a young man with Graves disease. Donor details come from another sample of the same person, matched by shared clones. The material sequenced was peripheral blood mononuclear cells (PBMCs), taken at new diagnosis, from a patient treated with antithyroid drugs. The DNA sequence is TGCGCCAGCAGCTTGGTCGGGCAGGAGCAGTACTTC. The encoded protein is CASSLVGQEQYF.